The 7 T cell receptor beta chains below come from one sample, sequenced in a study of blood T cell repertoires in COVID-19. Only in-frame clones appear in the TCRdb table, and some are missing; sequencing was by immunoSEQ multiplex PCR. The table has approximately 450,000 clones, roughly 91% seen once. Sequencing was done on a sample of peripheral blood. The receptors derive from a woman between 25 and 40 years old with acute or convalescent COVID-19.

The chain has TRBV10-3 and TRBJ2-5; D is perhaps TRBD2 (7 bases). This CDR3 contains 14 residues. V lost 8 bases and J 4 bases, leaving 17 bases between the germline ends. Germline loops: CDR1 ENHRY, CDR2 SYGVKD. Written as DNA, the CDR3 is TGTGCCATCTCTCTCAATAGGGGGGGAGAGACCCAGTACTTC. It specifies CAISLNRGGETQYF.

The chain is built from TRBV30 and TRBJ2-5; 8 positions agree with TRBD2. The CDR3 has 15 residues. CDR1 GTSNPN and CDR2 SVGIG come from the germline V gene (reference sequence). The junction had 7 bases not matched to a gene; V was cut back by 2 bases and J by 2 bases. CDR3 DNA sequence: TGTGCCTGGAGTTCGCGGGGGGCGGGTCAAGAGACCCAGTACTTC. As protein: CAWSSRGAGQETQYF.

The chain joins TRBV7-9 to TRBJ2-1; tentative D call: TRBD2 (6 bases). The CDR3 is made up of 16 amino acids. Trimming removed 2 bases from V and 5 bases from J, with 16 bases in between. CDR1 is SEHNR, CDR2 FQNEAQ, per germline (reference sequence). The CDR3 loop is CASSLSTSLPDNEQFF. The DNA for the CDR3 is TGTGCCAGCAGCTTAAGCACTAGCCTACCAGACAATGAGCAGTTCTTC.

The chain joins TRBV5-4 to TRBJ2-1; D gene unclear. The V end lost 0 bases, the J end lost 7 bases, and 14 bases lay between the germline ends. Germline CDR1 and CDR2: SGHNT and YYREEE (reference sequence). CDR3 length equals 15 residues. The CDR3 region is CASSLVASFGNEQFF. CDR3 in DNA: TGTGCCAGCAGCTTGGTAGCTAGTTTTGGGAATGAGCAGTTCTTC. Based on the CDR3 plus reference TRBV5-4 and TRBJ2-1, the full variable domain is ETGVTQSPTHLIKTRGQQVTLRCSSQSGHNTVSWYQQALGQGPQFIFQYYREEENGRGNFPPRFSGLQFPNYSSELNVNALELDDSALYLCASSLVASFGNEQFFGPGTRLTVL.

V usage is TRBV7-6 and J usage is TRBJ2-5, with 10 bases fitting TRBD2. From germline, CDR1 is SGHVS and CDR2 FNYEAQ. The V segment lost 6 bases and the J segment 2 bases; nucleotides outside the gene matches: 6. The CDR3 loop spans 15 amino acids. The CDR3 region is CASSQLAGPQETQYF. The CDR3, as DNA: TGTGCCAGCAGTCAACTAGCGGGGCCGCAAGAGACCCAGTACTTC. The full variable domain, completed using reference TRBV7-6 and TRBJ2-5, is GAGVSQSPRYKVTKRGQDVALRCDPISGHVSLYWYRQALGQGPEFLTYFNYEAQQDKSGLPNDRFSAERPEGSISTLTIQRTEQRDSAMYRCASSQLAGPQETQYFGPGTRLLVL.

This chain links TRBV4-1 with TRBJ2-3; 9 bases map to TRBD1. The trim removed 4 bases at V and 1 base at J, leaving 3 bases unmatched. This CDR3 has 15 amino acids. Germline CDR1 MGHRA, CDR2 YSYEKL. This CDR3 is CASSPRTGGTDTQYF. In DNA, the CDR3 is TGCGCCAGCAGCCCCCGGACAGGGGGCACAGATACGCAGTATTTT.

The J gene is TRBJ2-5, the V gene TRBV18, with a weak D call TRBD1 (5 bases). This CDR3 contains 13 residues. Trimming stripped 6 bases from V and 1 base from J, with 9 bases between. The germline gives CDR1 KGHSH, CDR2 LQKENI. The CDR3 DNA sequence: TGTGCCAGCTCCCCGGACATCCAAGAGACCCAGTACTTC. It specifies CASSPDIQETQYF.